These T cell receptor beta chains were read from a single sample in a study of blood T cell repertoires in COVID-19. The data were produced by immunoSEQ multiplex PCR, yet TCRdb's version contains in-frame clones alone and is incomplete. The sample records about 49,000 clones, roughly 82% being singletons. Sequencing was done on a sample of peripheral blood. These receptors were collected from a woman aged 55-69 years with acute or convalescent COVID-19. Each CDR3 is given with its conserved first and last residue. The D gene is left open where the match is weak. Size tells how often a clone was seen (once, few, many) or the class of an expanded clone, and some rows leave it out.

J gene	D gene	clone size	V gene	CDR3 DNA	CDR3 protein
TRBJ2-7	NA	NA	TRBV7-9	TGTGCCAGCAGCTTAGAAAACTCGGGAATCTACGAGCAGTACTTC	CASSLENSGIYEQYF
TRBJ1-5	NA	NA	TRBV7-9	TGTGCCAGCAGCTCGGGGTCAGAGAGCAATCAGCCCCAGCATTTT	CASSSGSESNQPQHF
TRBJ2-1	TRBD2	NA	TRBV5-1	TGCGCCAGCAGCTTGGGCGGGGGGGGCCCCAATGAGCAGTTCTTC	CASSLGGGGPNEQFF
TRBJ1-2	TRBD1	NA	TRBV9	TGTGCCAGCAGCACGGGACAGCTTGACTATGGCTACACCTTC	CASSTGQLDYGYTF
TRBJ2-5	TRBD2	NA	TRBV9	TGTGCCAGCAGCGAAGGACTAGCGGGTAGGAGAGAGACCCAGTACTTC	CASSEGLAGRRETQYF
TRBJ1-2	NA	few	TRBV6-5	TGTGCCAGCAGTTCAGCAGGGGCGACTAACTATGGCTACACCTTC	CASSSAGATNYGYTF
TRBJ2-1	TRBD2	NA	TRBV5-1	TGCGCCAGCACGGGACTAGCGAATGAGCAGTTCTTC	CASTGLANEQFF
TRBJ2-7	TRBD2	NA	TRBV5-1	TGCGCCAGCAGCGGAGGAAGACTAGCGGGGCTCTACGAGCAGTACTTC	CASSGGRLAGLYEQYF
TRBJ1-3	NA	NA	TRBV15	TGTGCCACCAGCAGACCAGGGCTCTCTGGAAACACCATATATTTT	CATSRPGLSGNTIYF
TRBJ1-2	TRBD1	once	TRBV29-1	TGCAGCGCCGACCTGGACAGGCCCTCCAACTATGGCTACACCTTC	CSADLDRPSNYGYTF
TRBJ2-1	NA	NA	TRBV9	TGTGCCAGCAGCGTAGAACTAGCCACCTACAATGAGCAGTTCTTC	CASSVELATYNEQFF
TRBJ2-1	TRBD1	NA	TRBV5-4	TGTGCCAGCAGCTTGGCAGGTGTGGACAGGCGAAATGAGCAGTTCTTC	CASSLAGVDRRNEQFF
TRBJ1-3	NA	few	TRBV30	TGTGCCTGGGACAGGGGAAACACCATATATTTT	CAWDRGNTIYF
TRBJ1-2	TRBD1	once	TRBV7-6	TGTGCCAGCAGCCCCGACAGGGCCTATGGCTACACCTTC	CASSPDRAYGYTF
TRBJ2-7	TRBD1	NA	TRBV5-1	TGCGCCAGCAGCTACGGACAGGGCGCCTACGAGCAGTACTTC	CASSYGQGAYEQYF
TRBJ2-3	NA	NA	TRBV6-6	TGTGCCAGCAGCCGCCTCGGGGATACGCAGTATTTT	CASSRLGDTQYF
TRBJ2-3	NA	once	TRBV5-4	TGTGCCAGCAGCTTGGCCTCAAAGCGGAGCACAGATACGCAGTATTTT	CASSLASKRSTDTQYF
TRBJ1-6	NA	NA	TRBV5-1	TGCGCCAGCAGCTTGGAACTTAATTCACCCCTCCACTTT	CASSLELNSPLHF
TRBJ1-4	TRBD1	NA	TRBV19	TGTGCCAGTAGTGCGGCCGGGACAGGCAGTGAAAAACTGTTTTTT	CASSAAGTGSEKLFF
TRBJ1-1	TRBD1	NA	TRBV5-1	TGCGCCAGCAACCCGGGACAGGGGAACACTGAAGCTTTCTTT	CASNPGQGNTEAFF
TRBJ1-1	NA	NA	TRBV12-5	TGTGCTAGTGCCCTGGGAAGGGGCACTGAAGCTTTCTTT	CASALGRGTEAFF
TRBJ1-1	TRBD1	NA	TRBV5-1	TGCGCCAGCAGCGTCGACAGGGCGGACACTGAAGCTTTCTTT	CASSVDRADTEAFF
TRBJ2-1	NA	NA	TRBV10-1	TGCGCCAGCAGTGAAAGACTAGGATACGGCAATGAGCAGTTCTTC	CASSERLGYGNEQFF
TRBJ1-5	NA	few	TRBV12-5	TGTGCTAGTGGTTTGGAAGAGGCTTACAATCAGCCCCAGCATTTT	CASGLEEAYNQPQHF
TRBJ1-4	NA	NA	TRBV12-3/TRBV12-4	TGTGCCAGCAGTTTCTTCGGCGGTGAAAAACTGTTTTTT	CASSFFGGEKLFF
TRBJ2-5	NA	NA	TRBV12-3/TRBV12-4	TGTGCCAGCAGTTTGGGGGCCCTGGAGACCCAGTACTTC	CASSLGALETQYF
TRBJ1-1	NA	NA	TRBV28	TGTGCCAGCGCGGAAACCCTTCGGAACACTGAAGCTTTCTTT	CASAETLRNTEAFF
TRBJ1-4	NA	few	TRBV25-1	TGTGCCAGCAGTTTCAGGGTTGGTGAAAAACTGTTTTTT	CASSFRVGEKLFF
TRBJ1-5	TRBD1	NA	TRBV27	TGTGCCAGCAGTCCCGGGACAGGGGGCGGGCAGCCCCAGCATTTT	CASSPGTGGGQPQHF
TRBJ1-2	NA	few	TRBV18	TGTGCCAGCTCACCACCGTCGTCAGGGCCGGCGGGGGGCTACACCTTC	CASSPPSSGPAGGYTF
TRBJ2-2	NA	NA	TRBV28	TGTGCCAGCGGAGGGGGGGTCTTCACCGGGGAGCTGTTTTTT	CASGGGVFTGELFF
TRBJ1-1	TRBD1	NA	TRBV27	TGTGCCAGCAGTTTAGTAGGTATCGGACAGGGACGGACTGAAGCTTTCTTT	CASSLVGIGQGRTEAFF
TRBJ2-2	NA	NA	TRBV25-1	TGTGCCAGCAGTGACAGCGGGGAGCTGTTTTTT	CASSDSGELFF
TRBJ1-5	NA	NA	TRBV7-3	TGTGCCAGCAGCTTAACGGGGGGTCAGCCCCAGCATTTT	CASSLTGGQPQHF
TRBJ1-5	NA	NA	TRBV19	TGTGCCAGTAGGAGAAACGGTAGCAATCAGCCCCAGCATTTT	CASRRNGSNQPQHF
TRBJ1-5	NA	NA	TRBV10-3	TGTGCCATCCAGCGACAGCCCCAGCATTTT	CAIQRQPQHF
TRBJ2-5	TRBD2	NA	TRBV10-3	TGTGCCATCAGTGCAGCGGGGGGGTTTAAAAAGACCCAGTACTTC	CAISAAGGFKKTQYF
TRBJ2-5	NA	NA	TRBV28	TGTGCCAGCAGTTTGAACAGGTTCCAAGAGACCCAGTACTTC	CASSLNRFQETQYF
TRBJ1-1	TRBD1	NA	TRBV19	TGTGCCAGTAGTATAGGAAAGCTCCGGGACAGGAAGAACACTGAAGCTTTCTTT	CASSIGKLRDRKNTEAFF
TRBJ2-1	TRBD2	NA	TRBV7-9	TGTGCCAGCAGCTTCGCTAGCGGGGGGTACAATGAGCAGTTCTTC	CASSFASGGYNEQFF
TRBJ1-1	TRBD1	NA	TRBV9	TGTGCCAGCAGCCCTACCGGGACAGGGAACACTGAAGCTTTCTTT	CASSPTGTGNTEAFF
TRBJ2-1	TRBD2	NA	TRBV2	TGTGCCAGCAGCCGCCGTAGCGGGGCGGGAAATGAGCAGTTCTTC	CASSRRSGAGNEQFF
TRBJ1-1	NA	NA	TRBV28	TGTGCCAGCAGGGGTGGCAGGGCCAACACTGAAGCTTTCTTT	CASRGGRANTEAFF
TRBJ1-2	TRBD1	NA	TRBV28	TGTGCCAGCAGTTTTGCCTCCCGGGACAGGGGGCACCATGGCTACACCTTC	CASSFASRDRGHHGYTF
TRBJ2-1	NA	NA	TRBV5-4	TGTGCCAGCAGCCCCTACGGGGGTTCCTACAATGAGCAGTTCTTC	CASSPYGGSYNEQFF
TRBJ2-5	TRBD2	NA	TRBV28	TGTGCCAGCAGTTTCGGGGCGGGAGCGGGGGAGACCCAGTACTTC	CASSFGAGAGETQYF
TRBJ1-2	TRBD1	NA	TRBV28	TGTGCCAGCAGTTTAATTGGGTCAGGGGGCGCGGAGGGCTACACCTTC	CASSLIGSGGAEGYTF
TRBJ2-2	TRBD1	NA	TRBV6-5	TGTGCCAGCAGGGGGACAGGGAACACCGGGGAGCTGTTTTTT	CASRGTGNTGELFF
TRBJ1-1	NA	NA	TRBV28	TGTGCCAGCAGTTCCCTTGCAGGCAGGTCTTGGACTGAAGCTTTCTTT	CASSSLAGRSWTEAFF
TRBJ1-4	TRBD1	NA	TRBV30	TGTGCCTGGAGTAGGGACAGGGGGCTTAATGAAAAACTGTTTTTT	CAWSRDRGLNEKLFF
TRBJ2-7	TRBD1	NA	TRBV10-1	TGCGCCAGCAGAGGTAGACAGGGCCCCGGGGAGCAGTACTTC	CASRGRQGPGEQYF
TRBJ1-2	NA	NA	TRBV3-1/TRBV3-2	TGTGCCAGCAGCCAAGATGGGACACCAGGGGTCGGCTACACCTTC	CASSQDGTPGVGYTF
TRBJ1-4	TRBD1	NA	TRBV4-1	TGCGCCAGCGGTCCTGGCCGGACAGGCGGTGAAAAACTGTTTTTT	CASGPGRTGGEKLFF
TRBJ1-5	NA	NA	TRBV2	TGTGCCAGCAGTGCCGATAGGACAGCTAATCAGCCCCAGCATTTT	CASSADRTANQPQHF